The 21 T cell receptor beta chains in this list originate from one sample, sequenced in a study of OX40 agonist ivuxolimab in advanced cancers. Method: immunoSEQ multiplex PCR; TCRdb's copy keeps in-frame clones and lacks some. This repertoire shows under 8,500 clones, 75% to 85% found once; its top ten account for 17%. Specimen: CD4+ or CD8+ T cells sorted from blood, collected in a trial of the OX40 agonist ivuxolimab. The receptors stem from an adult with an advanced solid tumor such as melanoma, head and neck, liver or kidney cancer.

The gene calls are TRBV7-9 and TRBJ1-1; 11 bases map to TRBD1. The ends lost 7 bases at V and 6 bases at J; junction bases unmatched: 4. The CDR3 loop spans 13 amino acids. Germline V gives CDR1 SEHNR, CDR2 FQNEAQ (reference sequence). The CDR3 bases are TGTGCCAGCATCGGACAGGGGGCCCCTGAAGCTTTCTTT. Translation gives CASIGQGAPEAFF. The full variable domain, with the rest looked up from reference TRBV7-9 and TRBJ1-1, is DTGVSQNPRHKITKRGQNVTFRCDPISEHNRLYWYRQTLGQGPEFLTYFQNEAQLEKSRLLSDRFSAERPKGSFSTLEIQRTEQGDSAMYLCASIGQGAPEAFFGQGTRLTVV.

The J gene is TRBJ2-7, the V gene TRBV11-2; D ambiguous. V lost 0 bases to trimming and J lost 7 bases, with 4 bases between them. The length of the CDR3 is 11 residues. Germline assignment: CDR1 SGHAT and CDR2 FQNNGV. In nucleotides, the CDR3 is TGTGCCAGCAGCTTAGATCCGGAGCAGTACTTC. Its protein is CASSLDPEQYF.

The gene calls are TRBV6-4 and TRBJ2-2, with TRBD1 identical over 7 bases. The CDR3 is 16 amino acids. V lost 2 bases and J lost 4; bases outside the gene matches: 7. From germline, CDR1 is MRHNA and CDR2 SNTAGT. The CDR3 DNA sequence: TGTGCCAGCAGTGACGCATGGGGACAGCCCACCGGGGAGCTGTTTTTT. It encodes CASSDAWGQPTGELFF.

This chain uses TRBV7-3 with TRBJ2-3, with 11 bases lining up with TRBD2. The CDR3 spans 15 residues. Germline V gives CDR1 SGHTA, CDR2 FQGTGA. V trimming: 5 bases; J trimming: 3 bases; junction bases outside the gene matches: 4. The CDR3 reads CASSETSGETDTQYF. In DNA, the CDR3 is TGTGCCAGCAGCGAGACTAGCGGGGAGACAGATACGCAGTATTTT.

This chain joins TRBV27 and TRBJ1-2; D remains ambiguous. The V gene lost 0 bases and the J gene lost 8 bases, with 13 bases spanning the gap. Germline V gene lookup returns CDR1 MNHEY and CDR2 SMNVEV (reference sequence). The CDR3 runs to 14 residues. CDR3 sequence: CASSLSFPPYGYTF. CDR3 in DNA: TGTGCCAGCAGTTTATCGTTTCCCCCCTACGGCTACACCTTC.

The genes are TRBV4-3 and TRBJ1-4; 7 bases are shared with TRBD1. The length of the CDR3 is 15 residues. Unmatched junction bases numbered 8, after V lost 0 bases and J lost 10 bases. Germline V gene lookup returns CDR1 LGHNA and CDR2 YSLEER. The CDR3 DNA is TGCGCCAGCAGCCAAGATGGGACAGCGGAGGGAAAACTGTTTTTT. Encoded protein: CASSQDGTAEGKLFF.

In this sample, this clone turned up a few times. V usage is TRBV10-3 and J usage is TRBJ1-1; no firm D call. V was clipped by 6 bases and J by 7 bases, with 9 bases between them. This CDR3 comprises 11 residues. The germline gives CDR1 ENHRY, CDR2 SYGVKD. The CDR3 protein is CAISHRDEAFF. The CDR3 nucleotides are TGTGCCATCAGCCATAGGGATGAAGCTTTCTTT.

This clone was observed a handful of times. The rearrangement uses TRBV19 and TRBJ1-4, with 7 nucleotides matching TRBD1. Germline trimming cut 3 bases from V and 0 bases from J; bases unmatched to any gene: 1. The germline gives CDR1 LNHDA, CDR2 SQIVND (reference sequence). This CDR3 has 15 amino acids. The CDR3 region is CASSMGTATNEKLFF. Here the CDR3 DNA reads TGTGCCAGTAGTATGGGGACAGCAACTAATGAAAAACTGTTTTTT.

This clone was observed a few times. The V gene is TRBV9, the J gene TRBJ2-1; tentative D call: TRBD2 (6 bases). This CDR3 has 15 amino acids. V was clipped by 3 bases and J by 7 bases, with 17 bases between them. Germline CDR1 reads SGDLS; CDR2 reads YYNGEE. This CDR3 is CASSGGHTGGNEQFF. The CDR3 DNA reads TGTGCCAGCAGCGGGGGCCATACCGGGGGAAATGAGCAGTTCTTC. The full variable domain, with the rest looked up from reference TRBV9 and TRBJ2-1, is DSGVTQTPKHLITATGQRVTLRCSPRSGDLSVYWYQQSLDQGLQFLIQYYNGEERAKGNILERFSAQQFPDLHSELNLSSLELGDSALYFCASSGGHTGGNEQFFGPGTRLTVL.

The rearrangement joins TRBV7-9 to TRBJ2-7; a weak D match, TRBD1 (6 bases). Germline-derived CDR1 and CDR2 are SEHNR and FQNEAQ (reference sequence). The CDR3 has 12 residues. V was cut by 3 bases and J by 5 bases, with 8 bases left in between. In DNA, the CDR3 is TGTGCCAGCAGCTTGTGGACAGACGAGCAGTACTTC. Translation gives CASSLWTDEQYF. Full variable domain (missing parts from reference TRBV7-9 and TRBJ2-7): DTGVSQNPRHKITKRGQNVTFRCDPISEHNRLYWYRQTLGQGPEFLTYFQNEAQLEKSRLLSDRFSAERPKGSFSTLEIQRTEQGDSAMYLCASSLWTDEQYFGPGTRLTVT.

The chain combines TRBV5-5 with TRBJ2-1, with TRBD2 as a possible D gene (5 bases). CDR1 is SGHKS and CDR2 is YYEKEE in the germline V gene (reference sequence). The CDR3 length is 13 residues. V lost 4 bases and J 9 bases, leaving 14 bases between the germline ends. The CDR3 is CASSPVGIGEQFF. DNA of the CDR3: TGTGCCAGCAGCCCGGTCGGGATCGGTGAGCAGTTCTTC.

The chain combines TRBV27 with TRBJ2-3; weak D call: TRBD2 (6 bases). The V end lost 3 bases, the J end lost 6 bases, and 13 bases lay between the germline ends. The length of the CDR3 is 14 residues. The germline V gene has CDR1 MNHEY and CDR2 SMNVEV (reference sequence). The CDR3 here is CASSLPGRSDTQYF. CDR3 nucleotides: TGTGCCAGCAGTTTGCCAGGGAGGTCTGATACGCAGTATTTT.

The V call is TRBV9, the J call TRBJ1-2; the D is unclear. Looked up from germline, CDR1 is SGDLS and CDR2 is YYNGEE. The CDR3 covers 13 residues. Trimming pared 0 bases from V and 10 bases from J, leaving 13 bases between. CDR3 sequence reads: CASSVAGKLDYTF. The CDR3 region has the DNA TGTGCCAGCAGCGTAGCGGGAAAACTTGACTACACCTTC.

The gene calls are TRBV7-2 and TRBJ1-4; 7 nucleotides agree with TRBD1. This CDR3 comprises 15 residues. Germline V gives CDR1 SGHTA, CDR2 FQGNSA. V trimming: 4 bases; J trimming: 3 bases; junction bases outside the gene matches: 5. CDR3 sequence (DNA): TGTGCCAGCAGCTCCCCGGGACAGCCTAATGAAAAACTGTTTTTT. Its protein product is CASSSPGQPNEKLFF.

There are a few counts of this clone. The chain uses TRBV29-1 and TRBJ1-1; TRBD1 might be the D (5 bases). Per germline, CDR1 SQVTM and CDR2 ANQGSEA. The CDR3 totals 12 residues. The ends were cut back, 7 bases at V and 9 bases at J, with 18 bases in the middle. In DNA form, the CDR3 reads TGCAGCGCCCCGGTGCAGGGTGGGAAAGCTTTCTTT. As protein: CSAPVQGGKAFF. Full variable domain (remainder filled in from reference TRBV29-1 and TRBJ1-1): SAVISQKPSRDICQRGTSLTIQCQVDSQVTMMFWYRQQPGQSLTLIATANQGSEATYESGFVIDKFPISRPNLTFSTLTVSNMSPEDSSIYLCSAPVQGGKAFFGQGTRLTVV.

V usage is TRBV7-8 and J usage is TRBJ1-1, with 9 bases aligning to TRBD1. Germline CDR1 and CDR2: SGHVS and FQNEAQ. V was pared by 5 bases and J by 2 bases, with 6 bases of the junction left unmatched. CDR3 size: 15 residues. Here the CDR3 reads CASSQGQGVNTEAFF. The CDR3 nucleotides are TGTGCCAGCAGCCAGGGACAGGGAGTAAACACTGAAGCTTTCTTT. Combining the CDR3 with reference TRBV7-8 and TRBJ1-1 gives the whole variable domain GAGVSQSPRYKVAKRGQDVALRCDPISGHVSLFWYQQALGQGPEFLTYFQNEAQLDKSGLPSDRFFAERPEGSVSTLKIQRTQQEDSAVYLCASSQGQGVNTEAFFGQGTRLTVV.

Only a few counts were recorded for this clone. This same CDR3 is encoded by further DNA sequences in the sample. The chain carries TRBV19 and TRBJ1-1, with D uncertain. V lost 5 bases to trimming and J lost 6 bases, with 10 bases between them. CDR1 is LNHDA, CDR2 SQIVND, per germline (reference sequence). The CDR3 contains 12 residues. CDR3: CASSLGRAEAFF. CDR3 DNA: TGTGCCAGTAGTCTAGGCCGGGCTGAAGCTTTCTTT.

This chain joins TRBV11-2 and TRBJ2-7, with D uncertain. Germline CDR1 SGHAT, CDR2 FQNNGV. V lost 6 bases and J 1 base, leaving 10 bases between the germline ends. CDR3 length equals 13 residues. The CDR3 loop is CASSLGPSYEQYF. CDR3 in DNA: TGTGCCAGCAGTTTGGGCCCTTCCTACGAGCAGTACTTC.

CDR3 DNA sequence: TGTGCCAGTAGTTCTAGCGGGGGACCAGATACGCAGTATTTT. It is translated as CASSSSGGPDTQYF. The chain links TRBV19 to TRBJ2-3; 10 bases line up with TRBD2. J lost 4 bases, V lost 5 bases, and 3 bases had no gene match. The CDR3 runs 14 residues. The V gene's germline CDR1 is LNHDA and CDR2 SQIVND (reference sequence).

This chain joins TRBV9 and TRBJ2-5; D gene uncertain. The CDR3 spans 16 residues. Germline V gene sequence: CDR1 SGDLS, CDR2 YYNGEE. Deletions cut 0 bases from V and 3 bases from J, with 15 bases between. The DNA for the CDR3 is TGTGCCAGCAGCGTAGAAAGTGTACCCTCCGAAGAGACCCAGTACTTC. Protein product: CASSVESVPSEETQYF.

The J gene is TRBJ2-2, the V gene TRBV25-1, with D perhaps TRBD1 (6 bases). Germline V gene data show CDR1 as MGHDK and CDR2 as SYGVNS. The length of the CDR3 is 15 residues. The V and J ends lost 4 bases and 2 bases respectively, with 11 bases between them. CDR3 sequence reads: CASSGPGHNTGELFF. In DNA, the CDR3 is TGTGCCAGCAGTGGGCCGGGACACAACACCGGGGAGCTGTTTTTT.